The clone carrying this TCR beta chain has just a few counts. TCRdb reprocessed the RT-PCR reads with MiXCR, giving one entry per CDR3 protein. This sample has around 700,000 distinct CDR3 sequences, with 12% to 15% found just once. This CDR3 is 14 amino acids long. Germline V gene lookup returns CDR1 SGHNT and CDR2 YYREEE (reference sequence). V was clipped by 4 bases and J by 5 bases, with 15 bases between them. Sequenced material: memory CD4+ T cells from blood. The chain couples TRBV5-4 to TRBJ2-5, with a tentative D call TRBD2 (6 bases). The TCR sequence derives from a female donor in good health, serving as a healthy control. The CDR3 bases are TGTGCCAGCAGCGCGGGACTGGGTAGGGAGACCCAGTACTTC. Translation: CASSAGLGRETQYF.